Sequencing of this T cell receptor beta chain was carried out in a study of T cells after yellow fever vaccination. The table lists this clonotype with a few counts. TCRdb ran MiXCR on the 5' RACE reads and lists one entry per CDR3 protein. The sample holds some 560,000 distinct CDR3 sequences; approximately 16% are singletons and the top ten take 17%. The CDR3 has 13 residues. The V gene lost 4 bases and the J gene lost 4 bases, with 11 bases spanning the gap. Germline CDR1 SEHNR, CDR2 FQNEAQ (reference sequence). Source: PBMCs, taken around 5 days after the first yellow fever vaccination. V usage is TRBV7-9 and J usage is TRBJ2-7; D is perhaps TRBD2 (6 bases). The TCR comes from a man younger than 35 who received the YFV17D yellow fever vaccine. The CDR3 region is CASSWAGRYEQYF. The CDR3 nucleotides read TGTGCCAGCAGCTGGGCAGGGAGGTACGAGCAGTACTTC.